Listed below are T cell receptor beta chains from one sample, sequenced in a study of OX40 agonist ivuxolimab in advanced cancers. This table comes from immunoSEQ multiplex PCR, and its TCRdb copy is limited to in-frame clones, with some not included. The profile shows about 77,000 clones, 85% of them singletons. The source was CD4+ or CD8+ T cells sorted from blood, collected in a trial of the OX40 agonist ivuxolimab. The receptor source for this set is an adult with an advanced solid tumor such as melanoma, head and neck, liver or kidney cancer. CDR3s include the opening cysteine and the closing phenylalanine or tryptophan. D genes are given only for firm matches. Size is stated for part of the rows, as once, few or many counts, or as a class when the clone is expanded.

cdr3_aa: CAWDLFRGDTQYF; cdr3_nt: TGTGCCTGGGACCTGTTTCGCGGGGATACGCAGTATTTT; j_call: TRBJ2-3; clone_size: NA; v_call: TRBV30; d_call: NA
cdr3_aa: CASRPQANSGANVLTF; cdr3_nt: TGTGCCAGCAGGCCCCAGGCCAACTCTGGGGCCAACGTCCTGACTTTC; j_call: TRBJ2-6; clone_size: once; v_call: TRBV6-4; d_call: NA
cdr3_aa: CASSYLDWGADTQYF; cdr3_nt: TGTGCCAGCAGTTACTTGGACTGGGGCGCAGATACGCAGTATTTT; j_call: TRBJ2-3; clone_size: NA; v_call: TRBV6-5; d_call: NA
cdr3_aa: CAWSGRAGEKLFF; cdr3_nt: TGTGCCTGGAGTGGTAGGGCGGGTGAAAAACTGTTTTTT; j_call: TRBJ1-4; clone_size: few; v_call: TRBV30; d_call: NA
cdr3_aa: CASRPPGGGNYGYTF; cdr3_nt: TGTGCAAGTCGCCCGCCGGGGGGGGGAAACTATGGCTACACCTTC; j_call: TRBJ1-2; clone_size: NA; v_call: TRBV12-2; d_call: NA
cdr3_aa: CSVAIRSGRDEQYF; cdr3_nt: TGCAGCGTTGCGATCCGGTCAGGGCGCGACGAGCAGTACTTC; j_call: TRBJ2-7; clone_size: NA; v_call: TRBV29-1; d_call: NA
cdr3_aa: CASSLRGVAEAFF; cdr3_nt: TGTGCCAGCAGCTTGAGGGGAGTGGCTGAAGCTTTCTTT; j_call: TRBJ1-1; clone_size: NA; v_call: TRBV5-8; d_call: NA
cdr3_aa: CASSLAGYSQETQYF; cdr3_nt: TGCGCCAGCAGCTTGGCCGGTTACAGCCAAGAGACCCAGTACTTC; j_call: TRBJ2-5; clone_size: once; v_call: TRBV5-1; d_call: NA
cdr3_aa: CARIGFGDDSNQPQHF; cdr3_nt: TGTGCCAGAATAGGGTTTGGGGATGATAGCAATCAGCCCCAGCATTTT; j_call: TRBJ1-5; clone_size: NA; v_call: TRBV5-3; d_call: NA
cdr3_aa: CASGVGLAGDRTDTQYF; cdr3_nt: TGTGCCAGCGGGGTCGGACTAGCGGGGGATCGCACAGATACGCAGTATTTT; j_call: TRBJ2-3; clone_size: NA; v_call: TRBV2; d_call: TRBD2
cdr3_aa: CASRAGTREETQYF; cdr3_nt: TGTGCCAGCAGGGCCGGGACTAGGGAAGAGACCCAGTACTTC; j_call: TRBJ2-5; clone_size: NA; v_call: TRBV2; d_call: TRBD2
cdr3_aa: CASSLRQNYEQYF; cdr3_nt: TGTGCCAGCAGCTTACGACAGAACTACGAGCAGTACTTC; j_call: TRBJ2-7; clone_size: NA; v_call: TRBV7-2; d_call: NA
cdr3_aa: CASSPGTASNQPQHF; cdr3_nt: TGTGCCAGCAGCCCTGGGACAGCTAGCAATCAGCCCCAGCATTTT; j_call: TRBJ1-5; clone_size: NA; v_call: TRBV7-9; d_call: TRBD1
cdr3_aa: CASSVAESNTEAFF; cdr3_nt: TGTGCCAGCAGCGTAGCTGAATCGAACACTGAAGCTTTCTTT; j_call: TRBJ1-1; clone_size: NA; v_call: TRBV9; d_call: NA
cdr3_aa: CSVEDYGVSEEQYF; cdr3_nt: TGCAGCGTTGAAGATTACGGGGTATCGGAAGAGCAGTACTTC; j_call: TRBJ2-7; clone_size: NA; v_call: TRBV29-1; d_call: NA
cdr3_aa: CASSQTGNQPQHF; cdr3_nt: TGTGCCAGCAGCCAGACAGGGAATCAGCCCCAGCATTTT; j_call: TRBJ1-5; clone_size: NA; v_call: TRBV7-2; d_call: TRBD1
cdr3_aa: CASSQAQGSANEKLFF; cdr3_nt: TGCGCCAGCAGCCAGGCACAGGGGTCGGCTAATGAAAAACTGTTTTTT; j_call: TRBJ1-4; clone_size: NA; v_call: TRBV4-1; d_call: TRBD1
cdr3_aa: CASSEPAEEPETQYF; cdr3_nt: TGTGCCAGCAGTGAACCTGCCGAGGAGCCAGAGACCCAGTACTTC; j_call: TRBJ2-5; clone_size: NA; v_call: TRBV6-1; d_call: NA
cdr3_aa: CASSPLGQGPSGNTIYF; cdr3_nt: TGTGCCAGCAGCCCCCTCGGCCAGGGTCCCTCTGGAAACACCATATATTTT; j_call: TRBJ1-3; clone_size: once; v_call: TRBV14; d_call: NA
cdr3_aa: CASSGRQTHNEKLFF; cdr3_nt: TGTGCCAGTAGTGGACGACAGACCCATAATGAAAAACTGTTTTTT; j_call: TRBJ1-4; clone_size: NA; v_call: TRBV19; d_call: NA
cdr3_aa: CASSRSGQAGQPQHF; cdr3_nt: TGTGCCAGCAGCCGATCCGGACAGGCGGGTCAGCCCCAGCATTTT; j_call: TRBJ1-5; clone_size: NA; v_call: TRBV4-2; d_call: TRBD1
cdr3_aa: CASSQLAGGTYEQYF; cdr3_nt: TGTGCCAGCAGCCAATTAGCGGGGGGAACCTACGAGCAGTACTTC; j_call: TRBJ2-7; clone_size: NA; v_call: TRBV5-6; d_call: TRBD2
cdr3_aa: CASSFGTGDYNEQFF; cdr3_nt: TGTGCCAGCAGCTTCGGGACAGGGGATTACAATGAGCAGTTCTTC; j_call: TRBJ2-1; clone_size: NA; v_call: TRBV9; d_call: TRBD1
cdr3_aa: CASSQETQYF; cdr3_nt: TGTGCCAGCTCACAAGAGACCCAGTACTTC; j_call: TRBJ2-5; clone_size: NA; v_call: TRBV7-8; d_call: NA
cdr3_aa: CASSLDRGQYEQYF; cdr3_nt: TGTGCCAGCAGCTTGGACAGGGGGCAATACGAGCAGTACTTC; j_call: TRBJ2-7; clone_size: NA; v_call: TRBV7-2; d_call: TRBD1
cdr3_aa: CASSQDVGTMNTGELFF; cdr3_nt: TGCGCCAGCAGCCAAGATGTGGGGACGATGAACACCGGGGAGCTGTTTTTT; j_call: TRBJ2-2; clone_size: NA; v_call: TRBV4-3; d_call: NA
cdr3_aa: CASVLDTRITDTQYF; cdr3_nt: TGTGCCAGCGTTCTAGATACCAGGATCACAGATACGCAGTATTTT; j_call: TRBJ2-3; clone_size: NA; v_call: TRBV6-6; d_call: NA
cdr3_aa: CASSVDSANEKLFF; cdr3_nt: TGTGCCAGCAGCGTAGACAGCGCTAATGAAAAACTGTTTTTT; j_call: TRBJ1-4; clone_size: NA; v_call: TRBV9; d_call: NA
cdr3_aa: CASSSWTSGGPTDTQYF; cdr3_nt: TGTGCCAGCAGCTCCTGGACTAGCGGGGGGCCCACAGATACGCAGTATTTT; j_call: TRBJ2-3; clone_size: NA; v_call: TRBV7-2; d_call: TRBD2
cdr3_aa: CASSPSRLQETQYF; cdr3_nt: TGTGCCAGCAGTCCTTCCCGGCTCCAAGAGACCCAGTACTTC; j_call: TRBJ2-5; clone_size: once; v_call: TRBV27; d_call: NA
cdr3_aa: CASSLLAGGTDTQYF; cdr3_nt: TGTGCCAGCAGCCTCCTAGCGGGGGGGACAGATACGCAGTATTTT; j_call: TRBJ2-3; clone_size: NA; v_call: TRBV6-4; d_call: TRBD2
cdr3_aa: CASSTTGTGGDTQYF; cdr3_nt: TGTGCCAGCTCGACTACGGGGACAGGGGGAGATACGCAGTATTTT; j_call: TRBJ2-3; clone_size: NA; v_call: TRBV18; d_call: TRBD1
cdr3_aa: CASSPDRGEKLFF; cdr3_nt: TGTGCCAGTAGTCCCGACAGAGGGGAAAAACTGTTTTTT; j_call: TRBJ1-4; clone_size: NA; v_call: TRBV19; d_call: NA